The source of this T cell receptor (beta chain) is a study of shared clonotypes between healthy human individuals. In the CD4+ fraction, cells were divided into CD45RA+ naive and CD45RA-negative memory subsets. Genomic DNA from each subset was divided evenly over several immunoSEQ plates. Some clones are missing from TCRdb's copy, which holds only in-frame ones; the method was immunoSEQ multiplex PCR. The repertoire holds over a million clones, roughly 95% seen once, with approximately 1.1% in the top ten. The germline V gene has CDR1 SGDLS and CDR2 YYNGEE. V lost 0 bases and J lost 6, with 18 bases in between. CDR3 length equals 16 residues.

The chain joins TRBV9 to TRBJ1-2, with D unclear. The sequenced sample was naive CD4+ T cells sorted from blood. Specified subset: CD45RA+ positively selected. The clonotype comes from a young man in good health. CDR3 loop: CASSVGLEGTYHGYTF. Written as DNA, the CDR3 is TGTGCCAGCAGCGTAGGTTTAGAGGGAACCTATCATGGCTACACCTTC.